A single sample gave rise to the 15 T cell receptor beta chains below, sequenced in a study of prognosis after radiotherapy for stage I lung cancer. Researchers used two-round multiplex PCR to amplify TCR beta CDR3 starting from genomic DNA. Used in first-round PCR were primers specific to each TRBV and TRBJ gene. TCRdb passed the multiplex PCR reads through MiXCR, listing each CDR3 protein once. Among approximately 10,000 distinct CDR3 sequences listed, 35% were seen once. The material was PBMCs, obtained before or after stereotactic body radiation therapy (not recorded which). The receptor source for this set is a donor aged 50 or older with non-small cell lung cancer.

The sample holds many counts of this clonotype. V gene TRBV5-5 combines with J gene TRBJ2-3; 8 bases line up with TRBD1. From germline, CDR1 is SGHKS and CDR2 YYEKEE (reference sequence). The CDR3 is made up of 16 amino acids. The V segment lost 2 bases and the J segment 4 bases; nucleotides outside the gene matches: 9. This CDR3 is CASSLVGQGASDTQYF. CDR3 bases: TGTGCCAGCAGCTTAGTCGGTCAGGGGGCCTCAGATACGCAGTATTTT.

This clonotype was observed once. A far larger clone is only one base removed, so a read error is likely. The chain carries TRBV7-9 and TRBJ2-7; 11 nucleotides agree with TRBD1. Per germline, CDR1 SEHNR and CDR2 FQNEAQ (reference sequence). V trimming: 1 base; J trimming: 4 bases; junction bases outside the gene matches: 3. The CDR3 covers 15 residues. Here the CDR3 DNA reads TGTGCCAGCAGCTTAGGGACAGGGGGCCTTTACGAGCAGTACTTC. Translated: CASSLGTGGLYEQYF.

In the case of this clonotype: In this CDR3 the conserved last residue, phenylalanine or tryptophan, is missing, so a read error is likely. Because the CDR3's place on the DNA is in doubt, the DNA is left out and the CDR3 is given as listed by TCRdb. J is TRBJ2-5 and V is TRBV9; the tabulated D call, TRBD2, remains unverified against the DNA. The CDR3 has 16 amino acids, counting both end residues. Germline V CDR1 and CDR2: SGDLS, YYNGEE. This CDR3 reads CASSLGTSGGMETQYS.

The rearrangement uses TRBV5-1 and TRBJ2-1, with D perhaps given as TRBD1 or TRBD2 (6 bases each). V was shortened by 0 bases and J by 11 bases, with 12 bases between the two germline ends. The CDR3 has 13 amino acids. In germline, CDR1 is SGHRS, CDR2 YFSETQ. CDR3 sequence: CASSLGLDRQQFF. The CDR3 bases are TGCGCCAGCAGCTTGGGACTAGACAGGCAGCAGTTCTTC.

This clonotype was seen at least ten times. The CDR3 nucleotides read TGTGCCAGCAGCTTAGACGGACTAATGAACACTGAAGCTTTCTTT. This encodes CASSLDGLMNTEAFF. The gene calls are TRBV7-2 and TRBJ1-1; D is uncertain. V lost 1 base to trimming and J lost 0 bases, with 9 bases between them. The germline V gene encodes CDR1 SGHTA and CDR2 FQGNSA. The CDR3 contains 15 residues.

This clonotype was detected a few times. A much larger clone lies one base from this, so it may be a read error. The V call is TRBV2, the J call TRBJ1-1; TRBD1 is a possible D gene (6 bases). This CDR3 has 14 amino acids. With 6 bases removed from V and 4 bases from J, the gap between germline ends came to 15 bases. The germline V gene has CDR1 SNHLY and CDR2 FYNNEI. The CDR3 bases are TGTGCCAGCAGGTACAGGGACACGAGCACTGAAGCTTTCTTT. It codes for CASRYRDTSTEAFF.

This clonotype was counted ten times or more. The rearrangement joins TRBV11-3 to TRBJ2-5; D is possibly TRBD2 (5 bases). Germline values: CDR1 SGHNT, CDR2 YENEEA. The CDR3 runs 16 residues. The V gene lost 4 bases and the J gene lost 3 bases, with 18 bases spanning the gap. Written as DNA, the CDR3 is TGTGCCAGCAGCTCCACCAAGGTAGCGAGCAAAGAGACCCAGTACTTC. It encodes CASSSTKVASKETQYF.

This clonotype was observed a handful of times. One base away lies a much larger clone, so this may be a sequencing read error. The chain employs TRBV19 and TRBJ2-7; D is possibly TRBD2 (5 bases). Trimming left V 6 bases short and J 6 bases short, with 21 bases between. Germline loops: CDR1 LNHDA, CDR2 SQIVND (reference sequence). The CDR3 runs to 15 residues. In DNA, the CDR3 is TGTGCCAGTAGCACCGGACGGGGTGAAATCAGCGAGCAGTACTTC. This codes for CASSTGRGEISEQYF. Together with reference TRBV19 and TRBJ2-7, the CDR3 gives the full variable domain: DGGITQSPKYLFRKEGQNVTLSCEQNLNHDAMYWYRQDPGQGLRLIYYSQIVNDFQKGDIAEGYSVSREKKESFPLTVTSAQKNPTAFYLCASSTGRGEISEQYFGPGTRLTVT.

This clonotype was seen more than once but under ten times. The rearrangement links TRBV20-1 to TRBJ2-5; the D gene is possibly TRBD2 (6 bases). Trimming shortened V by 6 bases and J by 4 bases, and 18 bases separated the two germline ends. In germline, CDR1 is DFQATT, CDR2 SNEGSKA (reference sequence). The length of the CDR3 is 14 residues. CDR3 sequence: CSASLAKIGETQYF. The CDR3 region has the DNA TGCAGTGCCTCACTAGCTAAAATTGGAGAGACCCAGTACTTC.

The gene calls are TRBV15 and TRBJ2-3, with unresolved D. V shed 3 bases and J shed 2 bases, with 12 bases lying between them. The CDR3 has 15 amino acids. Germline CDR1 is LNHNV and CDR2 is YYDKDF (reference sequence). The CDR3 sequence is CATSSEGRNTDTQYF. CDR3 nucleotides: TGTGCCACCAGCAGCGAAGGGCGAAACACAGATACGCAGTATTTT.

Notes on this clonotype: A far larger clone is a single base away, which makes a read error likely. The CDR3 DNA reads TGTGCCAGCAGCTTATGTTCCTACAATGAGCAGTTCTTC. Residues: CASSLCSYNEQFF. The V and J genes are TRBV7-2 and TRBJ2-1; D not certain. Germline V gene sequence: CDR1 SGHTA, CDR2 FQGNSA. This CDR3 has 13 amino acids. Trimming pared 2 bases from V and 1 base from J, leaving 3 bases between.

The V and J genes are TRBV4-3 and TRBJ2-5, with 13 bases matching TRBD2. The CDR3 sequence is 17 residues long. Per the germline V gene, CDR1 is LGHNA and CDR2 is YSLEER. The junction had 11 bases not matched to a gene; V was cut back by 5 bases and J by 5 bases. DNA for the CDR3: TGCGCCAGCAGCTTCCTCGGGACTAGCGGGGTGTGGGAGACCCAGTACTTC. As protein: CASSFLGTSGVWETQYF.

On this clonotype itself: This likely traces to a read error, being one base from a far larger clone. V usage is TRBV6-8 and J usage is TRBJ2-5, with 9 positions matching TRBD1. Trimming at V came to 10 bases and at J to 3 bases, leaving 6 bases not matched to a gene. CDR1 is MNHGY and CDR2 is SAAAGT in the germline V gene. This CDR3 contains 13 residues. The CDR3 sequence is CATLDRGKETQYF. The CDR3 DNA follows: TGTGCCACCCTGGACAGGGGCAAAGAGACCCAGTACTTC.

This clonotype occurred many times. The chain has TRBV12-3 or TRBV12-4 and TRBJ1-1; D call uncertain. V lost 3 bases and J 0 bases, leaving 11 bases between the germline ends. This CDR3 spans 15 amino acids. The DNA of the CDR3 is TGTGCCAGCAGTTTGAGCGGGGTCCTGAACACTGAAGCTTTCTTT. This translates into CASSLSGVLNTEAFF.

This clonotype has a count of ten or more. The genes are TRBV6-2 or TRBV6-3 and TRBJ2-5, with D hard to call. The CDR3 is made up of 10 amino acids. CDR1 MNHEY and CDR2 SVGEGT come from the germline V gene. V was trimmed by 4 bases and J by 5 bases, leaving 2 bases between them. The CDR3: CASSFETQYF. The CDR3 DNA follows: TGTGCCAGCAGTTTTGAGACCCAGTACTTC.